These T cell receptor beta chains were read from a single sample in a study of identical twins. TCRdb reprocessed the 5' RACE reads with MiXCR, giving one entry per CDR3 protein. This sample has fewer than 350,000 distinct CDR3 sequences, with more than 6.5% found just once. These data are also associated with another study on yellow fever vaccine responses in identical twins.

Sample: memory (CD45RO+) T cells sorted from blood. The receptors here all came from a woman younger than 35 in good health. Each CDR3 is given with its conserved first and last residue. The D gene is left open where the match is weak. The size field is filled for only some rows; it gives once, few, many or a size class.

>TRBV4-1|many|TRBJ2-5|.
TGCGCCAGCAGCCAGTCTCCCGGGTACAAAGAGACCCAGTACTTC
CASSQSPGYKETQYF
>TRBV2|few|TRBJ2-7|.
TGTGCCAGCAGTGATAGGGGAGACTACGAGCAGTACTTC
CASSDRGDYEQYF
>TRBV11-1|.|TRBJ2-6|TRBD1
TGTGCCAGCAGCTTAGGTGGGACAGGGTCTACTGGGGCCAACGTCCTGACTTTC
CASSLGGTGSTGANVLTF
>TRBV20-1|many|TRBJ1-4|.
TGCAGTGCTAGACAGGGAGGGGAGGAAAAACTGTTTTTT
CSARQGGEEKLFF
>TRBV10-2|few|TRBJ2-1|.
TGCGCCAGCACAGGAGGGGACCTCAACTCCTACAATGAGCAGTTCTTC
CASTGGDLNSYNEQFF
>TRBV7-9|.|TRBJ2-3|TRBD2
TGTGCCAGCAGCCCACTAGCGGCCGTATCCACGGATACGCAGTATTTT
CASSPLAAVSTDTQYF
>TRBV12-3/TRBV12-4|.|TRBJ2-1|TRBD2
TGTGCCAGCAGCCCGTCCGGGAGGATCAATGAGCAGTTCTTC
CASSPSGRINEQFF
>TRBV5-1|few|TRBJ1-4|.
TGCGCCAGCAGACAAGGACAGCCGAATGAAAAACTGTTTTTT
CASRQGQPNEKLFF
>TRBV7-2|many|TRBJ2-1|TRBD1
TGTGCCAGCAGCTTAGGCTTGGGTAGGGGGCTGTACAATGAGCAGTTCTTC
CASSLGLGRGLYNEQFF
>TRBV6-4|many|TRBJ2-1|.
TGTGCCAGCAGTGGGGATAGCTCCTACAATGAGCAGTTCTTC
CASSGDSSYNEQFF
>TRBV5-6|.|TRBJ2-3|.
TGTGCCAGCAGCTTAGGCTATTCCACAGATACGCAGTATTTT
CASSLGYSTDTQYF
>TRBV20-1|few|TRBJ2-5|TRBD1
TGCAGTGCTAGAGCCCCCACGACAGGGGAACAAGAGACCCAGTACTTC
CSARAPTTGEQETQYF
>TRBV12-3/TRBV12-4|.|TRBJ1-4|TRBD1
TGTGCCAGCAGTGGGGGACAGGTGGGGGATGAAAAACTGTTTTTT
CASSGGQVGDEKLFF
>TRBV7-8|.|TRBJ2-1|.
TGTGCCAGCAGCCACCAGACACGGCAGTTCTTC
CASSHQTRQFF
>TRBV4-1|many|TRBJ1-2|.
TGCGCCAGCAGAGACAACCGGGGCGATTTCTATGGCTACACCTTC
CASRDNRGDFYGYTF
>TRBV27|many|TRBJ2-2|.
TGTGCCAGCAGCATCTCCAGGGTAAACACCGGGGAGCTGTTTTTT
CASSISRVNTGELFF
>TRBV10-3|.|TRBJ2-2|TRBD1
TGTGCCATCAGTATACCGGGACAGGGCACCGGGGAGCTGTTTTTT
CAISIPGQGTGELFF
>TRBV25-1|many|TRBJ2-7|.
TGTGCCAGCACCCCAGCTGAGGGGAGCTCCTACGAGCAGTACTTC
CASTPAEGSSYEQYF
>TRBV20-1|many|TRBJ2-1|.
TGCAGTGCTAACAGGGCCCTCTCCTACAATGAGCAGTTCTTC
CSANRALSYNEQFF
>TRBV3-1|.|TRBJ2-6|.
TGTGCCAGCAGCCAAAGGCCGGGGACTGGGGCCAACGTCCTGACTTTC
CASSQRPGTGANVLTF
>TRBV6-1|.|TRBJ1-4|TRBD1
TGTGCCAGCACCCCCTCGGGCAGGGGGCGCGGGGGTAATGAAAAACTGTTTTTT
CASTPSGRGRGGNEKLFF
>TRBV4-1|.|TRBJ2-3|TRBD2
TGCGCCAGCAGCCAAGATTGGCGGCGGGGGGGTCGCACAGATACGCAGTATTTT
CASSQDWRRGGRTDTQYF
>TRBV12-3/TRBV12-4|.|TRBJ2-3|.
TGTGCCAGCAGTTTATTCCCTTCGGGCGCAGATACGCAGTATTTT
CASSLFPSGADTQYF
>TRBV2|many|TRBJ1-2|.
TGTGCCAGCAGTGAGTCAGGGGATGGCTACACCTTC
CASSESGDGYTF
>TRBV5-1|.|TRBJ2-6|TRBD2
TGCGCCAGCAGCTTGGTCCTAGCGGGAGTAAGTGGGGCCAACGTCCTGACTTTC
CASSLVLAGVSGANVLTF
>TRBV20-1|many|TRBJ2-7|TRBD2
TGCAGTGCTAGACAAACGGGGACTAGCGGGAGCTACGAGCAGTACTTC
CSARQTGTSGSYEQYF
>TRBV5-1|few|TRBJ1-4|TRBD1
TGCGCCAGCAGCTTCCAGGGGGCGACTAATGAAAAACTGTTTTTT
CASSFQGATNEKLFF
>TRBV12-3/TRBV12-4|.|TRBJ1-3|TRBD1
TGTGCCAGCAGCCAGGGGGGGGGCTCTGGAAACACCATATATTTT
CASSQGGGSGNTIYF
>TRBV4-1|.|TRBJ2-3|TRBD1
TGCGCCAGCAGCCAAGCAGTCCCGGGACAGGGGGCGCGGACAGATACGCAGTATTTT
CASSQAVPGQGARTDTQYF
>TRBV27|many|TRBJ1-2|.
TGTGCCAGCAGTTTCTTGAGTCCAGTTAAGGGCCATGGCTACACCTTC
CASSFLSPVKGHGYTF
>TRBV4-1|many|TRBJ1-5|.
TGCGCCAGCAGCCTCTCCCGGGGGAATCAGCCCCAGCATTTT
CASSLSRGNQPQHF
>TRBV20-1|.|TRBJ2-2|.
TGCAGTGCTAGAGAGATCACCACCGGGGAGCTGTTTTTT
CSAREITTGELFF
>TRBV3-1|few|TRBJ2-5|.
TGTGCCAGCAGCCGACTAGTCGTTGAGACCCAGTACTTC
CASSRLVVETQYF
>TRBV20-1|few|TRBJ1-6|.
TGCAGTGCTAGCTGGGGTGACTATAATTCACCCCTCCACTTT
CSASWGDYNSPLHF
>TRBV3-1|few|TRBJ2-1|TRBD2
TGTGCCAGCAGCCAAGGTTACGGGAGGGGTTACAATGAGCAGTTCTTC
CASSQGYGRGYNEQFF
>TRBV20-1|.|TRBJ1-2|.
TGCAGTGCTCCGACCGCAGGGAATGGCTACACCTTC
CSAPTAGNGYTF